These T cell receptor beta chains were read from a single sample in a study of Graves' ophthalmopathy and Graves' hyperthyroidism. TCRdb recomputed calls from the multiplex PCR reads with MiXCR, one row per CDR3 protein. The sample shows 340,000 or so distinct CDR3 sequences, about a sixth of them seen only once. The sequencing input was peripheral blood. Receptors originate from an adult man with Graves' ophthalmopathy. The CDR3 runs from the conserved cysteine through the conserved F or W. The order of the fields is CDR3 DNA, CDR3 protein, J gene, D gene, clone size, V gene. D genes are given only for firm matches. Some rows mark clone size as missing; the rest say once, few, many or name a class of expanded clone.

TGTGCCAGCAGTGTACCTAGCGGGAGAGAGACTACACGTGAGCAGTACTTC CASSVPSGRETTREQYF TRBJ2-7 TRBD2 - TRBV6-1
TGCGCCAGCAGCCAAGTTAGTTCGGAGACCCAGTACTTC CASSQVSSETQYF TRBJ2-5 - many TRBV4-1
TGTGCCAGCTCAATCATAGGGGAAGGGGAAGAGACCCAGTACTTC CASSIIGEGEETQYF TRBJ2-5 - - TRBV27
TGCAGTGCTAGAGATTATTTAAGGGTCGGGGCCCCCAATTCACCCCTCCACTTT CSARDYLRVGAPNSPLHF TRBJ1-6 - many TRBV20-1
TGCAGTGCTGGAGACTTTAGCAATCAGCCCCAGCATTTT CSAGDFSNQPQHF TRBJ1-5 - - TRBV20-1
TGTGCCAGCAACCCGTGGGGGGAGGGGAAAGAGACCCAGTACTTC CASNPWGEGKETQYF TRBJ2-5 TRBD2 many TRBV11-2
TGCGCCAGCAAAATAGGTCAAACTGGCTCCTACGAGCAGTACTTC CASKIGQTGSYEQYF TRBJ2-7 - many TRBV5-1
TGTGCCAGCACGCGCCGGGACAGCCAAGAGACCCAGTACTTC CASTRRDSQETQYF TRBJ2-5 TRBD1 many TRBV28
TGTGCCATCAGTGAGACCTTGACAGGGAATAAGTCCTACGAGCAGTACTTC CAISETLTGNKSYEQYF TRBJ2-7 TRBD1 many TRBV10-3
TGTGCCAGCACCGAAACAGTGAACACTGAAGCTTTCTTT CASTETVNTEAFF TRBJ1-1 - many TRBV6-1
TGTGCCAGCAGTTTCGGCGCAGGGCTTTCCTACGAGCAGTACTTC CASSFGAGLSYEQYF TRBJ2-7 - - TRBV12-3/TRBV12-4
TGTGCCAGCAGTTATGCGGCAGGGCTGATTCGAGAGACCCAGTACTTC CASSYAAGLIRETQYF TRBJ2-5 - - TRBV6-2/TRBV6-3
TGTGCCAGCTCACCACCGCGGGGTCGGGCCTACGAGCAGTACTTC CASSPPRGRAYEQYF TRBJ2-7 - many TRBV18
TGCAGCGTTGTAGGGGATAACTCCTACGAGCAGTACTTC CSVVGDNSYEQYF TRBJ2-7 - many TRBV29-1
TGCAGCGTCCGGGGCGGGAGTGGGTCCTACGAGCAGTACTTC CSVRGGSGSYEQYF TRBJ2-7 TRBD2 many TRBV29-1
TGCAGTGCATCAGGTCCCGGAGAGATGTTTTTT CSASGPGEMFF TRBJ2-2 - many TRBV20-1
TGTGCCTGGAGTGTTGAGGGGGGCCAGCCCCAGCATTTT CAWSVEGGQPQHF TRBJ1-5 - many TRBV30
TGTGCCAGCAGTCGGGACAGTGCGAACACCGGGGAGCTGTTTTTT CASSRDSANTGELFF TRBJ2-2 TRBD1 few TRBV2
TGTGCCAGCATCGGGGGTAAGGGCTCCTATGGCTACACCTTC CASIGGKGSYGYTF TRBJ1-2 - - TRBV6-1
TGTGCCAGCAGTTTAGGGTCAGCCGAATATCAGCCCCAGCATTTT CASSLGSAEYQPQHF TRBJ1-5 - - TRBV12-3/TRBV12-4
TGTGCCAGCAGTGGTCGCAGGGGTCTGTCCTACGAGCAGTACTTC CASSGRRGLSYEQYF TRBJ2-7 - many TRBV6-1
TGCGCCAGCAGCCAAGGGACCGTCGCTTGGGGGCTACAAGAGACCCAGTACTTC CASSQGTVAWGLQETQYF TRBJ2-5 - many TRBV4-3
TGTGCCAGCAGCCCGCAAGCATCGCCGGACACCGGGGAGCTGTTTTTT CASSPQASPDTGELFF TRBJ2-2 - many TRBV9
TGTGCCAGCAGTGAACTCGGGGAGCTGTTTTTT CASSELGELFF TRBJ2-2 - many TRBV2
TGTGCCAGCAGCTTAGCAGGGTCGGCCACTGAAGCTTTCTTT CASSLAGSATEAFF TRBJ1-1 - many TRBV11-2
TGTGCCAGCAGCGTAGGCACCCCCTCCTACGAGCAGTACTTC CASSVGTPSYEQYF TRBJ2-7 - many TRBV9
TGTGCCTGGTACCCGACATTCATGAACACTGAAGCTTTCTTT CAWYPTFMNTEAFF TRBJ1-1 - many TRBV30
TGTGCCAGCAGCCGTCCCGGGACAGGGCGCGGGGAAGCTTTCTTT CASSRPGTGRGEAFF TRBJ1-1 TRBD1 many TRBV12-3/TRBV12-4
TGTGCCAGCAGCCCCCCCATGGGTGACGAGCAGTACTTC CASSPPMGDEQYF TRBJ2-7 - - TRBV6-2/TRBV6-3
TGTGCCAGCAGTAGTATAATCACTGAAGCTTTCTTT CASSSIITEAFF TRBJ1-1 - many TRBV6-1
TGTGCCAGCAGTTTAGAGGGGGTTTCTGAAGCTTTCTTT CASSLEGVSEAFF TRBJ1-1 - many TRBV12-3/TRBV12-4
TGTGCCAGCAGTGCCCCGAGGAGCGGGACCGCCTACGAGCAGTACTTC CASSAPRSGTAYEQYF TRBJ2-7 TRBD2 many TRBV6-2/TRBV6-3
TGTGCCAGCAGTGAGGCCCACCGTCGGGGCTACACCTTC CASSEAHRRGYTF TRBJ1-2 - many TRBV6-1
TGTGCCAGCAGTTACGGGGAGAACACTGAAGCTTTCTTT CASSYGENTEAFF TRBJ1-1 - many TRBV6-2/TRBV6-3
TGTGCCAGCAGTCCTCGGGACAGGGAGTACCAAGAGACCCAGTACTTC CASSPRDREYQETQYF TRBJ2-5 TRBD1 - TRBV6-1
TGTGCCAGCAGGGACAGGGGGCTCTACGAGCAGTACTTC CASRDRGLYEQYF TRBJ2-7 TRBD1 many TRBV6-1
TGTGCCAGCAGCTCCCAACCACAGGGCTGGGAGACCCAGTACTTC CASSSQPQGWETQYF TRBJ2-5 - many TRBV7-2
TGCGCCAGCAGCCAACTGACTAGCGGGAGTAACGAGCAGTACTTC CASSQLTSGSNEQYF TRBJ2-7 TRBD2 many TRBV5-1
TGCAGCGTTGAGCTGGAGGGTGGGGAGCAGTACTTC CSVELEGGEQYF TRBJ2-7 - many TRBV29-1
TGCGCCAGCAGCGCGGGGACAGCAAATCAGCCCCAGCATTTT CASSAGTANQPQHF TRBJ1-5 TRBD1 many TRBV5-1
TGTGCCAGCAGCTTTAGCGGGAGTGTGCGCGAGCAGTACTTC CASSFSGSVREQYF TRBJ2-7 TRBD2 many TRBV7-2
TGTGCCAGCGCGGGCGGAAGCAATCAGCCCCAGCATTTT CASAGGSNQPQHF TRBJ1-5 - many TRBV2
TGTGCCAGCAGCTTATACAGTCAAGAGACCCAGTACTTC CASSLYSQETQYF TRBJ2-5 - many TRBV7-9
TGTGCCAGCAGTGACCAATGGACCGGAGGCTATGGCTACACCTTC CASSDQWTGGYGYTF TRBJ1-2 - many TRBV6-1
TGTGCCAGCAGCATAAGACAGGGTGGCACTGAAGCTTTCTTT CASSIRQGGTEAFF TRBJ1-1 TRBD1 many TRBV13